This is a list of T cell receptor beta chains from one sample in a study of cytomegalovirus exposure and HLA in healthy donors. The method was immunoSEQ multiplex PCR; TCRdb's version includes in-frame clones alone and lacks a portion of them. The sample includes under 150,000 clones, about four fifths seen only once; the top ten take around 8.5%. Sample: PBMCs. The receptors were gathered from a woman in her forties or fifties in good health and CMV-seropositive. Both conserved end residues are part of each CDR3. The D gene is left open where the match is weak. Not all rows give a size; the values are once, few, many and, for expanded clones, a class.

V gene	D gene	J gene	clone size	CDR3 DNA	CDR3 protein
TRBV10-3	TRBD1	TRBJ1-2	once	TGTGCCATCAGTGACCCCGGACAGGGGGTTGTATATGGCTACACCTTC	CAISDPGQGVVYGYTF
TRBV30	NA	TRBJ1-2	NA	TGTGCCTGGAGTGTACTGGGGGGACTCAAGGGCTACACCTTC	CAWSVLGGLKGYTF
TRBV4-3	NA	TRBJ2-1	NA	TGCGCCAGCAGCCCAGGACTGAGCTCCTACAATGAGCAGTTCTTC	CASSPGLSSYNEQFF
TRBV18	NA	TRBJ2-1	few	TGTGCCAGCTCACCACCGTCCAGCGGTGAGCAGTTCTTC	CASSPPSSGEQFF
TRBV5-6	NA	TRBJ2-1	NA	TGTGCCAGCAGCTTGACTGGCGGTTCTAGCTCCTACAATGAGCAGTTCTTC	CASSLTGGSSSYNEQFF
TRBV18	TRBD2	TRBJ2-7	NA	TGTGCCAGCTCACTAGACTCCGGGACTAGAATAGACGAGCAGTACTTC	CASSLDSGTRIDEQYF
TRBV30	TRBD1	TRBJ2-6	NA	TGTGCCTGGAGTGGTTGGCCAGGGGGAATTGGAAACTCTGGGGCCAACGTCCTGACTTTC	CAWSGWPGGIGNSGANVLTF
TRBV28	NA	TRBJ1-1	NA	TGTGCCAGCAGTTTAACCGGTGGGGGGGTCCCTGAAGCTTTCTTT	CASSLTGGGVPEAFF
TRBV4-1	NA	TRBJ1-4	few	TGCGCCAGCAGCCAAGCCTCAGGGTGGTCGGGAACTAATGAAAAACTGTTTTTT	CASSQASGWSGTNEKLFF
TRBV11-2	NA	TRBJ2-5	NA	TGTGCCAGCAGCTTCTGGGAGATGGAGACCCAGTACTTC	CASSFWEMETQYF
TRBV6-6	NA	TRBJ2-1	NA	TGTGCCAGCAGATGGGAGAGCTCCTACAATGAGCAGTTCTTC	CASRWESSYNEQFF
TRBV9	TRBD1	TRBJ2-1	NA	TGTGCCAGCAGCGTAGCAGGGGGTGATACCTACAATGAGCAGTTCTTC	CASSVAGGDTYNEQFF
TRBV10-3	TRBD2	TRBJ2-1	NA	TGTGCCATCAGTGGACTAGCGAGAAATGAGCAGTTCTTC	CAISGLARNEQFF
TRBV4-1	TRBD2	TRBJ2-2	NA	TGCGCCAGCAGCCTAAAAGGGCTAGCGGGAGGCACCGGGGAGCTGTTTTTT	CASSLKGLAGGTGELFF
TRBV5-6	NA	TRBJ1-2	NA	TGTGCCACCCAGGGAGGGGGGTCCTATGGCTACACCTTC	CATQGGGSYGYTF
TRBV30	NA	TRBJ2-7	NA	TGTGCCTGGAGTCCAACGGGGGGCACGTACGAGCAGTACTTC	CAWSPTGGTYEQYF
TRBV6-1	NA	TRBJ1-5	few	TGTGCCAGTCGGGGGGACGGCAATCAGCCCCAGCATTTT	CASRGDGNQPQHF
TRBV4-3	TRBD2	TRBJ2-1	once	TGCGCCAGCAGCCAAGAGGCACTAGCGGGGGGGCATGAGCAGTTCTTC	CASSQEALAGGHEQFF
TRBV19	TRBD1	TRBJ1-1	NA	TGTGCCAGTCCATCCTCCGGGACAGGGAGAGTCTTCTTT	CASPSSGTGRVFF
TRBV9	TRBD2	TRBJ2-3	NA	TGTGCCAGCAGCTTCGGACTAGCGGGAGGAGATACGCAGTATTTT	CASSFGLAGGDTQYF
TRBV6-1	NA	TRBJ1-4	NA	TGTGCCAGCCTAGCCTCCGGGGGACGAAAACTGTTTTTT	CASLASGGRKLFF
TRBV5-4	TRBD1	TRBJ1-2	NA	TGTGCCAGCAGCCAGAACAGGGGTTTTAACTATGGCTACACCTTC	CASSQNRGFNYGYTF
TRBV6-5	TRBD1	TRBJ2-7	few	TGTGCCAGCAGTTACGGCCCAGGGGGTTTCTACGAGCAGTACTTC	CASSYGPGGFYEQYF
TRBV6-7	TRBD1	TRBJ2-7	few	TGTGCCAGCAGCCCGGGACAGGGATTTTGTAGCTACGAGCAGTACTTC	CASSPGQGFCSYEQYF
TRBV28	TRBD2	TRBJ2-7	NA	TGTGCCAGCAGTTTGGGAGGACTAGGACAAGGGGAGCAGTACTTC	CASSLGGLGQGEQYF
TRBV11-3	TRBD2	TRBJ2-5	NA	TGTGCCAGCAGCTTAGGCGCCCGACTAGCGGGGGGGCTAGAGACCCAGTACTTC	CASSLGARLAGGLETQYF
TRBV9	NA	TRBJ2-5	NA	TGTGCCAGCAGCGTAGCGGGACTTCGAGAGACCCAGTACTTC	CASSVAGLRETQYF
TRBV11-2	NA	TRBJ1-6	NA	TGTGCCAGCATTGGACAATATAATTCACCCCTCCACTTT	CASIGQYNSPLHF
TRBV7-8	NA	TRBJ1-1	NA	TGTGCCAGCAGCTTAGCGTCACAGGGGAACACTGAAGCTTTCTTT	CASSLASQGNTEAFF
TRBV6-4	TRBD2	TRBJ2-3	few	TGTGCCAGCAGTGACAGCGGGGGGTCCACAGATACGCAGTATTTT	CASSDSGGSTDTQYF
TRBV2	TRBD1	TRBJ1-5	NA	TGTGCCAGCAGTTCCGGACAGGGTAGTCAGCCCCAGCATTTT	CASSSGQGSQPQHF
TRBV5-1	NA	TRBJ2-3	NA	TGCGCCAGCAGCTTGGAGGGGGAAAGCACAGATACGCAGTATTTT	CASSLEGESTDTQYF
TRBV7-9	NA	TRBJ2-1	NA	TGTGCCAGCAGCCCCTTCAGTGAGCAGTTCTTC	CASSPFSEQFF
TRBV4-1	NA	TRBJ1-1	NA	TGCGCCAGCAGCCTCACCACAGGGACTGAAGCTTTCTTT	CASSLTTGTEAFF
TRBV10-2	TRBD2	TRBJ2-5	NA	TGCGCCAGCAGTGAGTCGGGGACTACCGTTTCTACCCAGTACTTC	CASSESGTTVSTQYF
TRBV7-9	NA	TRBJ1-3	once	TGTGCCAGCAGCCCCCGCCCTACGATGGGAAACACCATATATTTT	CASSPRPTMGNTIYF
TRBV2	NA	TRBJ1-4	NA	TGTGCCAGCAGTGACCACAGGGTAAATGAAAAACTGTTTTTT	CASSDHRVNEKLFF
TRBV5-1	TRBD1	TRBJ1-4	few	TGCGCCAGCAGCCGGCAAGGACAGGCCGCAACTAATGAAAAACTGTTTTTT	CASSRQGQAATNEKLFF
TRBV7-9	TRBD1	TRBJ1-2	NA	TGTGCCAGCAGCGGTGGGGACAGGGGGGACTATGGCTACACCTTC	CASSGGDRGDYGYTF
TRBV27	TRBD2	TRBJ2-7	NA	TGTGCCAGCAGTAAGCGGGGACTAGCGGCCTCCTACGAGCAGTACTTC	CASSKRGLAASYEQYF
TRBV9	TRBD1	TRBJ1-2	NA	TGTGCCAGCAGCGTATCAGGGGGAGGCTACACCTTC	CASSVSGGGYTF
TRBV29-1	NA	TRBJ2-3	NA	TGCAGCGTTGACACTTCGGTCATGTCGGTTACGCAGTATTTT	CSVDTSVMSVTQYF
TRBV4-2	TRBD2	TRBJ2-1	few	TGTGCCAGCAGCCAAGAAGGTAGCGGGGGGGGCAATGAGCAGTTCTTC	CASSQEGSGGGNEQFF
TRBV15	NA	TRBJ1-1	NA	TGTGCCACCAGCGAAGAACTTGTCACTGAAGCTTTCTTT	CATSEELVTEAFF
TRBV5-1	TRBD2	TRBJ2-2	NA	TGCGCCAGCAGCTTGATTTCTTCTAGCGGCACCGGGGAGCTGTTTTTT	CASSLISSSGTGELFF
TRBV7-8	TRBD1	TRBJ2-4	few	TGTGCCAGCAGCTTAGCGACAGGGGATCTAGCCAAAAACATTCAGTACTTC	CASSLATGDLAKNIQYF
TRBV6-6	NA	TRBJ1-1	NA	TGTGCCAGCACAGGGGACACTGAAGCTTTCTTT	CASTGDTEAFF
TRBV7-3	NA	TRBJ1-2	NA	TGTGCCAGCAGCTCACCGATGAGGGGGGGCTATGGCTACACCTTC	CASSSPMRGGYGYTF
TRBV7-2	NA	TRBJ1-3	NA	TGTGCCAGCAGCCACAGGGTTACTGGAAACACCATATATTTT	CASSHRVTGNTIYF
TRBV19	TRBD1	TRBJ1-2	NA	TGTGCTACCACCCCCCACAGGGGTTATGGCTACACCTTC	CATTPHRGYGYTF
TRBV7-2	TRBD2	TRBJ2-3	NA	TGTGCCAGCAGCCCGTGGACTAGCGGGACAGATACGCAGTATTTT	CASSPWTSGTDTQYF
TRBV7-9	TRBD1	TRBJ1-4	NA	TGTGCCAGCAGCTTAGGGGGACAGAATAATGAAAAACTGTTTTTT	CASSLGGQNNEKLFF
TRBV12-5	TRBD1	TRBJ2-2	NA	TGTGCTAGTGGTTTTCGACAGGGCGGCACCGGGGAGCTGTTTTTT	CASGFRQGGTGELFF
TRBV4-2	TRBD1	TRBJ1-1	NA	TGTGCCAGCAGCCGATCGATTGGGGGGACAGGGGTTATGAACACTGAAGCTTTCTTT	CASSRSIGGTGVMNTEAFF
TRBV7-9	NA	TRBJ1-3	NA	TGTGCCAGCAGCAATATCTACAGGGACTCTGGAAACACCATATATTTT	CASSNIYRDSGNTIYF
TRBV10-3	NA	TRBJ1-4	NA	TGTGCCATCAGTGAGTCTTCGGCCGGAGGTGAAAAACTGTTTTTT	CAISESSAGGEKLFF
TRBV5-1	TRBD1	TRBJ2-7	few	TGCGCCAGTCGCAGGGGGACAGGAGACTACGAGCAGTACTTC	CASRRGTGDYEQYF
TRBV6-5	TRBD1	TRBJ1-1	NA	TGTGCCAGCAAATGGGACAGGATGAACACTGAAGCTTTCTTT	CASKWDRMNTEAFF
TRBV28	TRBD1	TRBJ2-4	NA	TGTGCCAGCAGTATGCGGACAGGGGGGGCCAAAAACATTCAGTACTTC	CASSMRTGGAKNIQYF